This TCR beta chain was sequenced in a study of vaccination and CD4 T cells after COVID-19. Treatment meaning: approximately 10-day PBMC culture with coronavirus spike peptide pools or control peptides (ViraFEST assay). Comment on this clonotype: The target antigen is unknown.

Cultured CD4+ T cell DNA underwent sequencing with the Oncomine TCR Beta short-read assay. Each CDR3 protein gets one entry after TCRdb re-called the PCR reads with MiXCR. The table lists about 14,000 distinct CDR3 sequences, around 49% of them singletons, with more than 9% in the top ten. V was shortened by 6 bases and J by 7 bases, with 12 bases between the two germline ends. CDR1 and CDR2 from the germline V gene are SGHNT and YENEEA. This CDR3 comprises 12 residues. The source material was CD4+ T cells from blood, cultured in vitro, sampled before SARS-CoV-2 vaccination. The V gene is TRBV11-3, the J gene TRBJ1-1, with D possibly matching TRBD1 (6 bases). The source is a human donor who had recovered from COVID-19. The CDR3 DNA reads as TGTGCCAGCAGGAAGACAGGAGATGAAGCTTTCTTT. As protein: CASRKTGDEAFF.